The sequence of this TCR beta chain was determined in a study of blood T cells in healthy people across ages. A second PCR of 7 to 11 cycles used a sample-barcoded 5' primer and a J-beta primer mix. Using its own MiXCR run on the 5' RACE reads, TCRdb lists one record per CDR3 protein. The sample includes roughly 1,500,000 distinct CDR3 sequences, roughly 32% of them seen just once. In germline, CDR1 is SQVTM, CDR2 ANQGSEA. Trimming took 5 bases from V and 9 from J, leaving 17 bases between them. This CDR3 is 13 amino acids long. Note on this clonotype: Its antigen is still unknown. This sequence may be a read error, since a much larger clone differs from it by one base.

Study findings and constraints: Unsorted PBMC material precluded a definitive naive versus antigen-experienced comparison.

The genes are TRBV29-1 and TRBJ2-1, with D possibly being TRBD2 (5 bases). The receptor comes from a woman aged 25 to 39 in good health. The sequenced sample was blood. The CDR3 spells CSVRPTTFSEQFF. As DNA, the CDR3 is TGCAGCGTTCGCCCGACTACATTCAGTGAGCAGTTCTTC.